The following is a T cell receptor (beta chain) sequence with its context. A history of autoimmune disease or systemic immunosuppression excluded patients. The data belong to a study of OX40 agonist ivuxolimab in advanced cancers. In the study overall: Intravenous ivuxolimab was administered to patients every 2 weeks at 0.01 to 10 mg/kg.

Data came from immunoSEQ multiplex PCR; TCRdb stores just in-frame clones and leaves some out. The sample includes 50,000 to 65,000 clones, over 80% of them seen just once. Per the germline V gene, CDR1 is LNHDA and CDR2 is SQIVND (reference sequence). V dropped 3 bases and J dropped 6; count of bases not matched to a gene: 4. CDR3 length: 17 residues. Source: CD4+ or CD8+ T cells sorted from blood, taken in a trial of the OX40 agonist ivuxolimab. This sequence joins TRBV19 and TRBJ2-2; the match to TRBD2 covers 16 bases. The sequence was obtained from an adult with an advanced solid tumor such as melanoma, head and neck, liver or kidney cancer. The CDR3: CASSIGGLAGGSGELFF. In nucleotides, the CDR3 is TGTGCCAGTAGTATCGGGGGACTAGCGGGAGGGTCCGGGGAGCTGTTTTTT.